A single count supports the clone carrying this TCR beta chain. This CDR3 is 14 amino acids long. Germline loops: CDR1 SGHNT, CDR2 YYREEE (reference sequence). The V gene end was trimmed by 7 bases and the J gene end by 8 bases; junction bases not matched to a gene: 9. Described treatment: some 20 received Ad26.COV2.S at low or high dose, single or two shots; 5 received placebo; per-sample allocation not given. Sampling was performed 63 days after the first vaccine or placebo injection. The data were taken from a study of Ad26.COV2.S vaccination and SARS-CoV-2 variants. Repertoires were generated with immunoSEQ multiplex PCR, while TCRdb's copy carries only in-frame clones and drops some. The repertoire holds fewer than 500,000 clones, with about nine tenths as singletons.

Sequences were derived from peripheral blood, sampled in a trial of Ad26.COV2.S vaccine versus placebo. V and J are TRBV5-4 and TRBJ2-1; TRBD2 matches at 10 bases. The receptor comes from a person aged 18-60 years who received the Ad26.COV2.S COVID-19 vaccine or a placebo. CDR3 loop: CASRKLAGVDEQFF. The CDR3 DNA follows: TGTGCCAGCCGAAAGCTAGCGGGAGTGGATGAGCAGTTCTTC.